This passage covers 13 T cell receptor beta chains from one sample sequenced in a study of blood T cell repertoires in COVID-19. Produced via immunoSEQ multiplex PCR; TCRdb's table is partial and in-frame only. The repertoire holds 130,000 to 150,000 clones, with approximately 83% as singletons. Sequencing used PBMCs or T cells enriched from blood (not recorded which). These receptors all come from a man aged 45-65 years who had recovered from COVID-19.

The chain's CDR3 is CASSQSGGEKLFF. CDR3 DNA: TGTGCCAGCAGCCAATCCGGGGGTGAAAAACTGTTTTTT. The chain recombines TRBV3-1 (or the pseudogene TRBV3-2) with TRBJ1-4; tentative D call: TRBD1 (5 bases). Deletions cut 2 bases from V and 7 bases from J, with 8 bases between. CDR3 length equals 13 residues. CDR1 is LGHDT and CDR2 is YNNKEL in the germline V gene (reference sequence).

The rearrangement joins TRBV27 to TRBJ1-5; D remains unclear. Trimming cost V 6 bases and J 5 bases, with 11 bases left between them. This CDR3 contains 13 residues. Germline V CDR1 and CDR2: MNHEY, SMNVEV (reference sequence). This CDR3 is CASRGGRDQPQHF. As DNA, the CDR3 is TGTGCCAGCAGGGGAGGGCGCGATCAGCCCCAGCATTTT.

The chain combines TRBV25-1 with TRBJ2-1, with TRBD1 matching 9 bases. Trimming cost V 4 bases and J 7 bases; bases outside gene matches: 8. The CDR3 runs 15 residues. The germline CDR1 and CDR2 sequences are MGHDK and SYGVNS. As DNA, the CDR3 is TGTGCCAGCAGTGGGGGGACAGGGATGCGAAATGAGCAGTTCTTC. This encodes CASSGGTGMRNEQFF.

V and J are TRBV28 and TRBJ1-5; TRBD1 agrees at 7 bases. From germline, CDR1 is MDHEN and CDR2 SYDVKM. The trim removed 2 bases at V and 0 bases at J, leaving 10 bases unmatched. The CDR3 totals 18 residues. The CDR3 loop reads CASSLNLRGLSSNQPQHF. The CDR3 DNA reads as TGTGCCAGCAGTTTAAATCTGAGGGGGCTGTCTAGCAATCAGCCCCAGCATTTT.

The CDR3 DNA is TGTGCCAGCAGTCTACAGGGGGAGCAGTTCTTC. It specifies CASSLQGEQFF. This sequence joins TRBV12-3 or TRBV12-4 and TRBJ2-1; 7 nucleotides match TRBD1. V was clipped by 5 bases and J by 10 bases; unmatched bases: 2. The CDR3 runs to 11 residues.

This chain connects TRBV19 to TRBJ1-1; D gene unclear. Germline-derived CDR1 and CDR2 are LNHDA and SQIVND (reference sequence). With 6 bases removed from V and 3 bases from J, the gap between germline ends came to 17 bases. There are 15 residues in the CDR3. The CDR3 spells CASSRNRRSDTEAFF. For the CDR3, the DNA is TGTGCCAGTAGCCGAAACCGGAGGTCGGACACTGAAGCTTTCTTT.

V usage is TRBV7-6 and J usage is TRBJ1-3; 9 nucleotides match TRBD1. Germline V gene data show CDR1 as SGHVS and CDR2 as FNYEAQ. The length of the CDR3 is 17 residues. The ends lost 6 bases at V and 0 bases at J; junction bases unmatched: 9. The CDR3 reads CASSSATGGVSGNTIYF. In DNA, the CDR3 is TGTGCCAGCAGTTCCGCGACAGGGGGAGTCTCTGGAAACACCATATATTTT.

V usage is TRBV5-1 and J usage is TRBJ2-7; 9 bases are shared with TRBD1. Germline V gene lookup returns CDR1 SGHRS and CDR2 YFSETQ. Trimming removed 4 bases from V and 6 bases from J; junction bases left unmatched: 8. The CDR3 extends over 14 amino acids. The CDR3 reads CASSGRTGDLEQYF. The CDR3 DNA is TGCGCCAGCAGCGGGAGGACAGGGGACCTCGAGCAGTACTTC. The complete variable domain, with remaining parts taken from reference TRBV5-1 and TRBJ2-7, reads KAGVTQTPRYLIKTRGQQVTLSCSPISGHRSVSWYQQTPGQGLQFLFEYFSETQRNKGNFPGRFSGRQFSNSRSEMNVSTLELGDSALYLCASSGRTGDLEQYFGPGTRLTVT.

J is TRBJ2-2 and V is TRBV7-9; 10 nucleotides match TRBD1. Germline CDR1 and CDR2: SEHNR and FQNEAQ (reference sequence). The junction had 4 bases not matched to a gene; V was cut back by 3 bases and J by 6 bases. The CDR3 sequence is 15 residues long. CDR3 in DNA: TGTGCCAGCAGCTTCCGGACAGGGGGGTCCGGGGAGCTGTTTTTT. Amino acids: CASSFRTGGSGELFF.

CDR3 bases: TGTGCCAGCAGCCAGAGGACAGAGATGAACACTGAAGCTTTCTTT. Translating gives CASSQRTEMNTEAFF. The rearrangement uses TRBV9 and TRBJ1-1; a weak D match, TRBD1 (6 bases). V was clipped by 4 bases and J by 0 bases, with 13 bases between them. The CDR3 is made up of 15 amino acids. Germline-derived CDR1 and CDR2 are SGDLS and YYNGEE.

The rearrangement uses TRBV7-9 and TRBJ1-4, with D perhaps matching TRBD1 (6 bases). V lost 3 bases to trimming and J lost 4 bases, with 9 bases between them. This CDR3 is 14 amino acids long. Germline CDR1 SEHNR, CDR2 FQNEAQ (reference sequence). The CDR3 loop reads CASSLAGDNEKLFF. The CDR3, as DNA: TGTGCCAGCAGCTTGGCAGGGGATAATGAAAAACTGTTTTTT.

The rearrangement uses TRBV5-6 and TRBJ1-5, with 7 bases lining up with TRBD1. Germline V gene sequence: CDR1 SGHDT, CDR2 YYEEEE. This CDR3 contains 13 residues. V shed 4 bases and J 5 bases; nucleotides not matched to a gene: 3. The CDR3 DNA reads TGTGCCAGCAGCAGGGGACAGTATCAGCCCCAGCATTTT. Translated: CASSRGQYQPQHF.

This clone was found a few times. The chain has TRBV5-1 and TRBJ1-2; D gene ambiguous. The CDR3 extends over 12 amino acids. Germline CDR1 and CDR2: SGHRS and YFSETQ. Trimming took 0 bases from V and 6 from J, leaving 6 bases between them. The CDR3 is CASSLANDGYTF. The DNA of the CDR3 is TGCGCCAGCAGCTTGGCCAATGATGGCTACACCTTC.